The clone carrying this T cell receptor beta chain was seen just once. Only in-frame clones appear in the TCRdb table, and some are missing; sequencing was by immunoSEQ multiplex PCR. This table has about 680,000 clones, more than 70% appearing once. Germline V gives CDR1 SGHTA, CDR2 FQGNSA. Trimming cost V 5 bases and J 3 bases, with 2 bases left between them. This CDR3 contains 10 residues. Indicated treatment: 19 received Ad26.COV2.S at low or high dose, single or two shots; several received placebo; per-sample allocation not given. Vaccine and placebo recipients were sampled on day 63 after the first injection. The data are from a study of Ad26.COV2.S vaccination and SARS-CoV-2 variants. In the study overall: The donor participated in the COV1001 trial, in its Ad26.COV2.S arm.

The genes are TRBV7-2 and TRBJ2-7; D is undetermined. Sequencing was performed on peripheral blood, taken in a trial of Ad26.COV2.S vaccine versus placebo. The clonotype originates from a person between 18 and 60 years old who received the Ad26.COV2.S COVID-19 vaccine or a placebo. The CDR3 nucleotides are TGTGCCAGCAGCGGCTACGAGCAGTACTTC. This translates into CASSGYEQYF.